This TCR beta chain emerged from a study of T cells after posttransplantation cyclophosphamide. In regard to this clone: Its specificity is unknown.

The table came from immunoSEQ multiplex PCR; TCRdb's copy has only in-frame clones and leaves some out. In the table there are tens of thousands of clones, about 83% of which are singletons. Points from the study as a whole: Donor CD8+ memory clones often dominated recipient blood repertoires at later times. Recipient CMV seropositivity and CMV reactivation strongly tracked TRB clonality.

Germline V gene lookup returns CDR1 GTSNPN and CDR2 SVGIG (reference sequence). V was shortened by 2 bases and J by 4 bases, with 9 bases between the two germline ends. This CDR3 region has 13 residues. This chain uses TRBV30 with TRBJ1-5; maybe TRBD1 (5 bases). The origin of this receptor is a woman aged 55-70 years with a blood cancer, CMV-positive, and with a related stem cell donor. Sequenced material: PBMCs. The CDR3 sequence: CAWSKTVNQPQHF. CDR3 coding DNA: TGTGCCTGGAGTAAGACAGTAAATCAGCCCCAGCATTTT.